This T cell receptor beta chain stems from a study of blood T cell repertoires in COVID-19. Study summary: Sample material is recorded as cDNA or gDNA derived from T cells, B-cell-depleted T cells, or PBMCs.

This CDR3 has 17 residues. Germline V lookup: CDR1 MDHEN, CDR2 SYDVKM. Between the trimmed V and J ends, which lost 5 bases and 1 base, there was a span of 20 bases. Original processing methods: Estimation of nucleated cell counts was performed using reference gene primer amplification. Data came from immunoSEQ multiplex PCR; TCRdb stores just in-frame clones and leaves some out. V, J and clone size derive from that table, while D and trimming were established from the DNA sequence. The sample consists of roughly 73,000 clones, 85% to 90% of them appearing once. What was sequenced was peripheral blood. This TCR derives from a man aged 65 to 85 with active COVID-19. This rearrangement joins TRBV28 to TRBJ1-2; tentative D call: TRBD1 (5 bases). The CDR3 DNA reads TGTGCCAGCAGTCCACCCCGGGGCCGGGGGTTTAACTATGGCTACACCTTC. Protein sequence: CASSPPRGRGFNYGYTF.